This T cell receptor (beta chain) came from a study of T cell changes during pregnancy in multiple sclerosis. Generated by immunoSEQ multiplex PCR, the TCRdb table keeps only in-frame clones and is missing some. The sample consists of 50,000 or so clones, 85% to 90% of them appearing once. Trimming removed 5 bases from V and 0 bases from J, with 8 bases in between. From germline, CDR1 is MNHEY and CDR2 SVGAGI. The CDR3 has 14 residues. This specimen consisted of CD8+ T cells from peripheral blood mononuclear cells, obtained in the second trimester of pregnancy. This clonotype was obtained from a female donor with multiple sclerosis, enrolled in a pregnancy study. The V and J genes are TRBV6-5 and TRBJ2-1; D may be TRBD1 (6 bases). CDR3 sequence reads: CASSVQGSYNEQFF. The CDR3 nucleotides read TGTGCCAGCAGTGTACAGGGCTCCTACAATGAGCAGTTCTTC.